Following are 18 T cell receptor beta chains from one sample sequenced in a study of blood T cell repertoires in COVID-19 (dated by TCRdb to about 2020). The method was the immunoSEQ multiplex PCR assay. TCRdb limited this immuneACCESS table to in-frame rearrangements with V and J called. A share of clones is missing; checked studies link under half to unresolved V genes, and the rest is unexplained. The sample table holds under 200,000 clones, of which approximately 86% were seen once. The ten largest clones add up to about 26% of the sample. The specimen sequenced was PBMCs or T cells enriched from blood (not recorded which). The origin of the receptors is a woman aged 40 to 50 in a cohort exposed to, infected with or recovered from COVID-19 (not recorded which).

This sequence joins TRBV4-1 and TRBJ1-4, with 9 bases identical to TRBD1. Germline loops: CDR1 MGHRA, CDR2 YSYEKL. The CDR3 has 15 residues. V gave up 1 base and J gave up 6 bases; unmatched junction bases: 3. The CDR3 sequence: CASSQGGQGDEKLFF. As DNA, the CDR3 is TGCGCCAGCAGCCAAGGGGGACAGGGTGATGAAAAACTGTTTTTT.

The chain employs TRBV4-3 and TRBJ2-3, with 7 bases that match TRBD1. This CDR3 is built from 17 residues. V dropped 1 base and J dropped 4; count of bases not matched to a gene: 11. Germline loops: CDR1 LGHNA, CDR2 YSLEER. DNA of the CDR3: TGCGCCAGCAGCCAAGGGAGTAACAGGGGAATCGCAGATACGCAGTATTTT. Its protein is CASSQGSNRGIADTQYF.

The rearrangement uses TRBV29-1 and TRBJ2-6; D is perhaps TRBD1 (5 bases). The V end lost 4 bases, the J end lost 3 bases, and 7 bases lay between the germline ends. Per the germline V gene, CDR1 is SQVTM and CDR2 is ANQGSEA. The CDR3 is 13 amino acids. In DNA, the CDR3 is TGCAGCGTTGCAGGGAATGGGGCCAACGTCCTGACTTTC. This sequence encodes CSVAGNGANVLTF. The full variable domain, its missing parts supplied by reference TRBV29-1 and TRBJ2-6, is SAVISQKPSRDICQRGTSLTIQCQVDSQVTMMFWYRQQPGQSLTLIATANQGSEATYESGFVIDKFPISRPNLTFSTLTVSNMSPEDSSIYLCSVAGNGANVLTFGAGSRLTVL.

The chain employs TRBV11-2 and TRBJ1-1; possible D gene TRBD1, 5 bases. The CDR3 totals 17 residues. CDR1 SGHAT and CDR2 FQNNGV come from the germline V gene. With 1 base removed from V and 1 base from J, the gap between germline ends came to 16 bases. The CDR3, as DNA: TGTGCCAGCAGCTTAGGTCCGGGGGGTCTGGGGAACACTGAAGCTTTCTTT. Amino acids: CASSLGPGGLGNTEAFF.

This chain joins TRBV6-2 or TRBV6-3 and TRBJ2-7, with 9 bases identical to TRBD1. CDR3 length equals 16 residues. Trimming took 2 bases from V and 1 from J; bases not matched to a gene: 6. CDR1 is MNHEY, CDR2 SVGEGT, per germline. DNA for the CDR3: TGTGCCAGCAGTTACCCCGAGGGGACAGGGTCCTACGAGCAGTACTTC. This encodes CASSYPEGTGSYEQYF.

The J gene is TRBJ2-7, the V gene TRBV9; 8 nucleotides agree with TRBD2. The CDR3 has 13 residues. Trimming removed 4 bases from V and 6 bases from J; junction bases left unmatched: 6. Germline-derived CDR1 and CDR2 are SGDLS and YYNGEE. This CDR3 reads CASSPGLAGEQYF. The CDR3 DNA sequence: TGTGCCAGCAGCCCAGGACTAGCAGGCGAGCAGTACTTC.

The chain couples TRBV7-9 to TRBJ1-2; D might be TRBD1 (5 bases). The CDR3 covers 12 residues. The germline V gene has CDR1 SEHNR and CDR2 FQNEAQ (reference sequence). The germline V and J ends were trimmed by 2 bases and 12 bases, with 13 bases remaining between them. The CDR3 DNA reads TGTGCCAGCAGCTTAACGTCTCAAGGGGACACCTTC. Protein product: CASSLTSQGDTF.

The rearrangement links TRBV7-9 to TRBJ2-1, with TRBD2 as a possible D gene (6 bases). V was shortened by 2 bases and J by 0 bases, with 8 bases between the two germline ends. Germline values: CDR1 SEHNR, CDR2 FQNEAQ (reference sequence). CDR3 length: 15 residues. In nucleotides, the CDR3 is TGTGCCAGCAGCTTACAGACTAGCTCCTACAATGAGCAGTTCTTC. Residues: CASSLQTSSYNEQFF.

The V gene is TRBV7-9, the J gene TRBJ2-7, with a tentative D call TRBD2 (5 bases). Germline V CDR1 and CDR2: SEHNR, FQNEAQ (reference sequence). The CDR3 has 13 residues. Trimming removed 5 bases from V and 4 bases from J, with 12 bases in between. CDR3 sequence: CASSPPSGYEQYF. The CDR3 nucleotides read TGTGCCAGCAGCCCTCCTTCGGGGTACGAGCAGTACTTC. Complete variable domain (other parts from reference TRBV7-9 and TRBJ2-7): DTGVSQNPRHKITKRGQNVTFRCDPISEHNRLYWYRQTLGQGPEFLTYFQNEAQLEKSRLLSDRFSAERPKGSFSTLEIQRTEQGDSAMYLCASSPPSGYEQYFGPGTRLTVT.

Written as DNA, the CDR3 is TGTGCCAGCAGCTTGGGGGATGGGGACAGGGGACCCCTCCACTTT. Its protein is CASSLGDGDRGPLHF. The rearrangement uses TRBV5-4 and TRBJ1-6; 10 bases agree with TRBD1. CDR1 and CDR2 from the germline V gene are SGHNT and YYREEE (reference sequence). The CDR3 length is 15 residues. Losses at the gene ends were 0 bases for V and 12 bases for J; bases not matched to a gene: 6.

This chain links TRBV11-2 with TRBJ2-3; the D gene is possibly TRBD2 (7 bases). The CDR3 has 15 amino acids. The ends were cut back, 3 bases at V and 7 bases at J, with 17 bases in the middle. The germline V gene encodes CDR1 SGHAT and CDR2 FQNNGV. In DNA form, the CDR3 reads TGTGCCAGCAGCTTGTGGGGGGGCGACCGAAATACGCAGTATTTT. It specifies CASSLWGGDRNTQYF. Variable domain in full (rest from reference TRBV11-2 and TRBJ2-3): EAGVAQSPRYKIIEKRQSVAFWCNPISGHATLYWYQQILGQGPKLLIQFQNNGVVDDSQLPKDRFSAERLKGVDSTLKIQPAKLEDSAVYLCASSLWGGDRNTQYFGPGTRLTVL.

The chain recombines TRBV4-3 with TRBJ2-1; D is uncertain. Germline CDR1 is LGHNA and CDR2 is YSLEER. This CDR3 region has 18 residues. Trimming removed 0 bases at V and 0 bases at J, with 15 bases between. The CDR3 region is CASSQDRISVYSYNEQFF. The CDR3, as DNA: TGCGCCAGCAGCCAAGATAGGATAAGCGTGTACTCCTACAATGAGCAGTTCTTC.

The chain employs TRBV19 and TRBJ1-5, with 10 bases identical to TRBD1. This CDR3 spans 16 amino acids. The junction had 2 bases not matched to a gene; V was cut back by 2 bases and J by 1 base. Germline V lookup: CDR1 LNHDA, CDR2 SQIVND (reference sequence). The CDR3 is CASSIPGQGSNQPQHF. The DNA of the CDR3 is TGTGCCAGTAGTATACCGGGACAGGGGAGCAATCAGCCCCAGCATTTT.

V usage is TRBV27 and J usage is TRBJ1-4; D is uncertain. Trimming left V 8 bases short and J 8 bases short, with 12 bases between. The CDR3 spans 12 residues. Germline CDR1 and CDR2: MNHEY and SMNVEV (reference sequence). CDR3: CASAGLGEKLFF. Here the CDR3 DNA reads TGTGCCAGCGCGGGTCTCGGCGAAAAACTGTTTTTT. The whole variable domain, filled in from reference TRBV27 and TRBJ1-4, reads EAQVTQNPRYLITVTGKKLTVTCSQNMNHEYMSWYRQDPGLGLRQIYYSMNVEVTDKGDVPEGYKVSRKEKRNFPLILESPSPNQTSLYFCASAGLGEKLFFGSGTQLSVL.

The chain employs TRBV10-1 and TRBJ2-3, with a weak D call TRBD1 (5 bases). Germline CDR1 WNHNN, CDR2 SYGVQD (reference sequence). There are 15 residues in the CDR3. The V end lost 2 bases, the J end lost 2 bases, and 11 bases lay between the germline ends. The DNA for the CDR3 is TGCGCCAGCAGTGAGGGAACAGGAGACACAGATACGCAGTATTTT. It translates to CASSEGTGDTDTQYF.

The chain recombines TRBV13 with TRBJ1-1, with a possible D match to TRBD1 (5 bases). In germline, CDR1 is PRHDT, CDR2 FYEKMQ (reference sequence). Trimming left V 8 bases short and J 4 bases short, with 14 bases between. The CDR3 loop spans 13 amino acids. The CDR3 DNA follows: TGTGCCAGCGGTCCCCCGGGGGGCACTGAAGCTTTCTTT. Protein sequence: CASGPPGGTEAFF.

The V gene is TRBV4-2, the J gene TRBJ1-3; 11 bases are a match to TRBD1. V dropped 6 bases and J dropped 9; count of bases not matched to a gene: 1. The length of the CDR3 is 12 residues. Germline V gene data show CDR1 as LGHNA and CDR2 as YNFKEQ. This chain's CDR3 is CASRGTGGTIYF. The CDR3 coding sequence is TGTGCCAGCAGGGGGACAGGGGGCACCATATATTTT.

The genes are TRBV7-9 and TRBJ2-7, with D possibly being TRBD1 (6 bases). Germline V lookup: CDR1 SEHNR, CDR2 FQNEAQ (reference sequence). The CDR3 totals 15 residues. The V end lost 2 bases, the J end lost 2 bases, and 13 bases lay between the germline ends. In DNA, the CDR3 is TGTGCCAGCAGCTTAACGCAGGGGCCGGCCTACGAGCAGTACTTC. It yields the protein CASSLTQGPAYEQYF.